This T cell receptor (beta chain) appears in the sequencing data of a study of blood T cell repertoires in COVID-19. Whole-study context: From T cells, B-cell-depleted T cells, or PBMCs came the material, which was cDNA or gDNA.

Produced via immunoSEQ multiplex PCR; TCRdb's table is partial and in-frame only. The profile covers approximately 45,000 clones, with around nine tenths appearing a single time and roughly an eighth taken by the ten largest. CDR1 GTSNPN and CDR2 SVGIG come from the germline V gene (reference sequence). The V segment lost 8 bases and the J segment 3 bases; nucleotides outside the gene matches: 8. The CDR3 loop spans 13 amino acids. The TCR comes from a human donor in a cohort sampled during active COVID-19. Material for sequencing was peripheral blood. The chain is built from TRBV30 and TRBJ1-2; 8 bases align to TRBD1. CDR3 in amino acids: CAEAQGADYGYTF. CDR3 coding DNA: TGTGCCGAGGCCCAGGGGGCTGACTATGGCTACACCTTC.